Reported below is one T cell receptor beta chain. In the authors' methods: Cell counts per sample came from amplifying reference gene primers. Using immunoSEQ multiplex PCR, the repertoire was profiled, and TCRdb retains in-frame clones only, with some absent. V and J calls and clone size come straight from that table; D and trimming were deduced from the DNA. The table records about 130,000 clones, 85% to 90% of them present only once. Germline loops: CDR1 SQVTM, CDR2 ANQGSEA. The CDR3 has 14 residues. Trimming removed 1 base at V and 3 bases at J, with 12 bases between. This sample is part of a study of blood T cell repertoires in COVID-19. Turning to the study itself: Sources were T cells, B-cell-depleted T cells, or PBMCs; the material itself was cDNA or gDNA.

The sequenced sample was peripheral blood. This chain connects TRBV29-1 to TRBJ1-1; D unclear. The TCR comes from a man aged 50-59 years with active COVID-19. Here the CDR3 DNA reads TGCAGCGTTGAAGCAGGACTCGGGGACACTGAAGCTTTCTTT. The encoded protein is CSVEAGLGDTEAFF.